This TCR beta chain was sequenced during a study of T cell responses to AZD1222 COVID-19 vaccine. In the case of this clone: The antigen remains undetermined.

Study-level points and caveats: Spike-specific TCR depth and breadth grew after two AZD1222 doses. Of spike-specific TCRs, nearly half reportedly target regions left unmutated in variants.

Data came from immunoSEQ multiplex PCR; TCRdb stores just in-frame clones and leaves some out. This table holds about 120,000 clones, about nine tenths found once. This CDR3 is built from 14 residues. V lost 6 bases to trimming and J lost 8 bases, with 14 bases between them. In germline, CDR1 is SNHLY, CDR2 FYNNEI. The clonotype was recovered from an adult who received the AZD1222 COVID-19 vaccine. J is TRBJ1-6 and V is TRBV2, with D maybe TRBD1 (5 bases). Specimen: peripheral blood, collected 28 days after the second AZD1222 dose. The CDR3 DNA reads TGTGCCAGCAGCCGGACCCGAGGGGATTCACCCCTCCACTTT. Residues: CASSRTRGDSPLHF.